Reported below is one T cell receptor beta chain. This sample stems from a study of cytomegalovirus exposure and HLA in healthy donors. This CDR3 region has 14 residues. Deletions cut 5 bases from V and 4 bases from J, with 12 bases between. Germline V gives CDR1 MNHNY, CDR2 SVGAGI (reference sequence). PCR amplification relied on 60 Vbeta primers (plus 13 Jbeta primers). Some clones are missing from TCRdb's copy, which holds only in-frame ones; the method was immunoSEQ multiplex PCR. Of some 150,000 clones detected, around a tenth appear once; the ten largest clones hold 1.5% to 2%. The sample was PBMCs. The source is a male donor in good health and CMV-seronegative. The rearrangement links TRBV6-6 to TRBJ1-5; weak D call: TRBD1 (6 bases). In DNA form, the CDR3 reads TGTGCCAGCAGTGGGCAGGGGATAAATCAGCCCCAGCATTTT. Translated, it gives CASSGQGINQPQHF.